The 19 T cell receptor beta chains in this list originate from one sample, sequenced in a study of technical replicates of blood from a few donors (TCRdb year 2017). Receptor libraries were prepared by the immunoSEQ multiplex PCR assay. TCRdb re-hosts the immuneACCESS table, in-frame sequences only. Its copies lack some clones; in the studies checked, an unresolved V gene accounts for under half of them, and the cause for the rest is not known. Here the sample has about 74,000 clones; approximately 95% occur a single time. The ten largest clones add up to roughly 0.26% of the sample. Sequencing was done on a sample of T cells isolated from PBMCs. Every receptor here comes from a human donor in good health.

The J gene is TRBJ2-1, the V gene TRBV6-1; D gene unclear. Between the trimmed V and J ends, which lost 6 bases and 8 bases, there was a span of 11 bases. CDR1 and CDR2 (germline): MNHNS, SASEGT. This CDR3 is built from 12 residues. The CDR3 protein is CASRLPGYEQFF. CDR3 nucleotide sequence: TGTGCCAGCAGACTCCCCGGGTATGAGCAGTTCTTC.

The gene calls are TRBV25-1 and TRBJ1-4; 7 bases fit TRBD1. Germline V gene sequence: CDR1 MGHDK, CDR2 SYGVNS. V shed 4 bases and J 10 bases; nucleotides not matched to a gene: 12. The CDR3 loop spans 15 amino acids. CDR3: CASSGTGPTRLKLFF. The CDR3 bases are TGTGCCAGCAGTGGGACAGGACCCACACGGCTAAAACTGTTTTTT.

This clone was counted between two and nine times. The chain combines TRBV10-1 with TRBJ2-2; TRBD1 is a possible D gene (6 bases). Germline CDR1 WNHNN, CDR2 SYGVQD (reference sequence). CDR3 length: 14 amino acids. Trimming took 7 bases from V and 2 from J, leaving 11 bases between them. CDR3 DNA: TGCGCCAGCACCAAGGACAGAAACACCGGGGAGCTGTTTTTT. Its translation: CASTKDRNTGELFF.

Written as DNA, the CDR3 is TGTGCCAGCTCACCGAGGGACACAGATACGCAGTATTTT. This sequence encodes CASSPRDTDTQYF. This chain uses TRBV18 with TRBJ2-3; TRBD2 is a possible D gene (5 bases). Germline loops: CDR1 KGHSH, CDR2 LQKENI. This CDR3 has 13 residues. The V and J ends lost 3 bases and 2 bases respectively, with 6 bases between them.

The chain employs TRBV12-5 and TRBJ1-1; 8 bases line up with TRBD1. This CDR3 is built from 17 residues. Germline values: CDR1 LGHNT, CDR2 FRNRAP. V dropped 2 bases and J dropped 5; count of bases not matched to a gene: 13. CDR3 residues: CASGLKVGQGARTEAFF. CDR3 DNA sequence: TGTGCTAGTGGTTTGAAGGTTGGGCAGGGGGCGCGTACTGAAGCTTTCTTT.

The V gene is TRBV15, the J gene TRBJ2-7; 8 bases are a match to TRBD1. Germline lookup yields CDR1 LNHNV and CDR2 YYDKDF (reference sequence). This CDR3 has 16 residues. V trimming: 1 base; J trimming: 6 bases; junction bases outside the gene matches: 11. The CDR3 bases are TGTGCCACCAGCAGAGGGCAGGGGGCGGATCGCCCCGAGCAGTACTTC. Its protein product is CATSRGQGADRPEQYF.

This clone was detected only once. The rearrangement links TRBV27 to TRBJ2-1; TRBD2 aligns across 9 bases. In germline, CDR1 is MNHEY, CDR2 SMNVEV (reference sequence). The CDR3 extends over 16 amino acids. V lost 10 bases, J lost 4 bases, and 14 bases stayed unmatched. The CDR3, as DNA: TGTGCCACCCGTATATCTAGCGGGATGCCGTACAATGAGCAGTTCTTC. Translation: CATRISSGMPYNEQFF.

V usage is TRBV4-1 and J usage is TRBJ2-7; D is perhaps TRBD1 (5 bases). Germline assignment: CDR1 MGHRA and CDR2 YSYEKL. This CDR3 is 14 amino acids long. V lost 1 base and J 2 bases, leaving 9 bases between the germline ends. Written as DNA, the CDR3 is TGCGCCAGCAGCCAAGGGGGCGGTACCTACGAGCAGTACTTC. Translation: CASSQGGGTYEQYF.

The chain has TRBV29-1 and TRBJ2-1; weak D call: TRBD1 (6 bases). Trimming shortened V by 6 bases and J by 4 bases, and 19 bases separated the two germline ends. The CDR3 totals 15 residues. The germline gives CDR1 SQVTM, CDR2 ANQGSEA. CDR3 residues: CSVAVGGSGYNEQFF. For the CDR3, the DNA is TGCAGCGTAGCCGTAGGGGGAAGCGGTTACAATGAGCAGTTCTTC.

The genes are TRBV29-1 and TRBJ2-7, with TRBD2 matching over 10 bases. Germline CDR1 is SQVTM and CDR2 is ANQGSEA. This CDR3 has 15 residues. J gave up 2 bases and V 6 bases, and 10 bases lay outside the gene matches. This chain's CDR3 is CSVSTSGTSAYEQYF. CDR3 nucleotide sequence: TGCAGCGTATCCACTTCCGGGACTAGCGCCTACGAGCAGTACTTC.

The chain recombines TRBV11-2 with TRBJ2-3, with TRBD2 matching over 9 bases. Germline V CDR1 and CDR2: SGHAT, FQNNGV. This CDR3 spans 16 amino acids. V lost 2 bases and J lost 2; bases outside the gene matches: 5. CDR3 coding DNA: TGTGCCAGCAGCTTAAGCGGGAGGCCAATCACAGATACGCAGTATTTT. This encodes CASSLSGRPITDTQYF.

The chain has TRBV11-1 and TRBJ2-1; TRBD1 is a possible D gene (5 bases). The CDR3 has 13 residues. Germline values: CDR1 SGHAT, CDR2 FQDESV (reference sequence). The V end lost 5 bases, the J end lost 9 bases, and 14 bases lay between the germline ends. This CDR3 reads CASSQSSQGEQFF. CDR3 DNA sequence: TGTGCCAGCAGCCAGAGTAGCCAGGGTGAGCAGTTCTTC.

The genes are TRBV27 and TRBJ2-7; D is possibly TRBD1 (5 bases). The CDR3 totals 13 residues. Germline CDR1 is MNHEY and CDR2 is SMNVEV (reference sequence). Trimming removed 7 bases at V and 5 bases at J, with 15 bases between. This CDR3 reads CASTPENRHEQYF. The CDR3 DNA sequence: TGTGCCAGCACCCCTGAAAACAGGCACGAGCAGTACTTC.

The chain links TRBV7-9 to TRBJ2-7; TRBD2 matches 9 bases. V shed 3 bases, J shed 0 bases, and the junction held 0 bases outside the gene matches. Germline CDR1 reads SEHNR; CDR2 reads FQNEAQ (reference sequence). CDR3 length: 14 residues. CDR3 protein: CASSLTSGSYEQYF. The CDR3 DNA reads as TGTGCCAGCAGCTTGACTAGCGGCTCCTACGAGCAGTACTTC.

V is TRBV4-1 and J is TRBJ1-4; a weak D match, TRBD1 (5 bases). V was clipped by 4 bases and J by 3 bases, with 6 bases between them. The CDR3 contains 13 residues. Germline assignment: CDR1 MGHRA and CDR2 YSYEKL. The CDR3 reads CASSRQSNEKLFF. The CDR3 DNA sequence: TGCGCCAGCAGCCGACAGTCTAATGAAAAACTGTTTTTT.

The chain employs TRBV5-1 and TRBJ1-2; D perhaps matches TRBD1 (6 bases). Trimming cost V 0 bases and J 2 bases, with 11 bases left between them. Germline CDR1 SGHRS, CDR2 YFSETQ. CDR3 length: 15 amino acids. CDR3 in DNA: TGCGCCAGCAGCTTGGCAGGGGCGCAGAACTATGGCTACACCTTC. Translation: CASSLAGAQNYGYTF. The whole variable domain, filled in from reference TRBV5-1 and TRBJ1-2, reads KAGVTQTPRYLIKTRGQQVTLSCSPISGHRSVSWYQQTPGQGLQFLFEYFSETQRNKGNFPGRFSGRQFSNSRSEMNVSTLELGDSALYLCASSLAGAQNYGYTFGSGTRLTVV.

The gene calls are TRBV2 and TRBJ2-1; the match to TRBD2 covers 11 bases. J gave up 8 bases and V 9 bases, and 9 bases lay outside the gene matches. The CDR3 is 14 amino acids. In germline, CDR1 is SNHLY, CDR2 FYNNEI. The CDR3 loop is CASWYLSGRDEQFF. CDR3 DNA sequence: TGTGCCAGTTGGTACCTTAGCGGGAGGGATGAGCAGTTCTTC. The full variable domain, in which reference TRBV2 and TRBJ2-1 provide the parts outside the CDR3, is EPEVTQTPSHQVTQMGQEVILRCVPISNHLYFYWYRQILGQKVEFLVSFYNNEISEKSEIFDDQFSVERPDGSNFTLKIRSTKLEDSAMYFCASWYLSGRDEQFFGPGTRLTVL.

The chain links TRBV12-2 to TRBJ1-3; the D segment call TRBD1 is taken from the table without a DNA check. TRBV12-2 is annotated as a pseudogene. The CDR3 sequence is 15 residues long. The CDR3 DNA reads as TGTGCAAGTCGCCCGGGACACACTTCTGGAAACACCATATATTTT. This encodes CASRPGHTSGNTIYF.

This chain connects TRBV6-6 to TRBJ1-5; 8 bases align to TRBD1. The V gene's germline CDR1 is MNHNY and CDR2 SVGAGI (reference sequence). J was trimmed by 7 bases and V by 6 bases; bases with no gene match: 5. The CDR3 consists of 13 residues. The CDR3, as DNA: TGTGCCAGCAGGACGACAGGGGACCAGCCCCAGCATTTT. Translated, it gives CASRTTGDQPQHF.